The 24 T cell receptor beta chains given below trace back to one sample, sequenced in a study of identical twins. TCRdb re-called the 5' RACE reads with MiXCR, one entry per CDR3 protein. The sample contains about 530,000 distinct CDR3 sequences, about a fifth of which appear only once. The data also belong to a second study, concerning yellow fever vaccine responses in identical twins.

Sequencing was carried out using CD4+ T cells sorted from blood. These receptors were collected from a woman between 18 and 30 years old in good health.

The gene calls are TRBV5-1 and TRBJ2-3; 11 bases align to TRBD2. V shed 4 bases, J shed 0 bases, and the junction held 7 bases outside the gene matches. CDR1 SGHRS and CDR2 YFSETQ come from the germline V gene. This CDR3 comprises 17 residues. The CDR3 coding sequence is TGCGCCAGCAGCCCCAGGGGACTAGCGGACAGCACAGATACGCAGTATTTT. This gives the protein CASSPRGLADSTDTQYF.

The sample holds one count of this clonotype. The J gene is TRBJ2-1, the V gene TRBV18; TRBD1 agrees at 9 bases. Germline CDR1 and CDR2: KGHSH and LQKENI. CDR3 length: 15 residues. Trimming cost V 5 bases and J 9 bases; bases outside gene matches: 11. CDR3 nucleotides: TGTGCCAGCTCAAAGGGACAGGGAACCCTGGGTGAGCAGTTCTTC. Its protein is CASSKGQGTLGEQFF.

This clonotype has only a few counts. The genes are TRBV29-1 and TRBJ2-7; D remains unclear. CDR1 is SQVTM, CDR2 ANQGSEA, per germline. This CDR3 spans 12 amino acids. Between the trimmed V and J ends, which lost 1 base and 6 bases, there was a span of 10 bases. CDR3 protein: CSVEANNVEQYF. Here the CDR3 DNA reads TGCAGCGTTGAAGCCAATAATGTCGAGCAGTACTTC.

This sequence joins TRBV6-1 and TRBJ2-5, with TRBD2 matching over 10 bases. The CDR3 extends over 15 amino acids. V dropped 5 bases and J dropped 5; count of bases not matched to a gene: 8. Germline loops: CDR1 MNHNS, CDR2 SASEGT. The CDR3 spells CASSPLAGVGETQYF. CDR3 nucleotide sequence: TGTGCCAGCAGTCCCCTAGCGGGAGTAGGGGAGACCCAGTACTTC.

There are a few counts of this clonotype. The chain employs TRBV24-1 and TRBJ2-1; TRBD2 aligns across 10 bases. J lost 8 bases, V lost 2 bases, and 11 bases had no gene match. Germline V gives CDR1 KGHDR, CDR2 SFDVKD. The CDR3 contains 17 residues. The CDR3 nucleotides read TGTGCCACCAGTGATTACCCGTCTAGCGGGAGTAGACATGAGCAGTTCTTC. It specifies CATSDYPSSGSRHEQFF.

V usage is TRBV4-1 and J usage is TRBJ2-1; no definite D call. V lost 0 bases to trimming and J lost 8 bases, with 14 bases between them. Germline assignment: CDR1 MGHRA and CDR2 YSYEKL. The CDR3 length is 15 residues. DNA for the CDR3: TGCGCCAGCAGCCAAGATGTCCAGGCAAGCGATGAGCAGTTCTTC. Translation gives CASSQDVQASDEQFF.

This clonotype showed up just a few times. CDR3 DNA sequence: TGTGCCAGCAGCTACCGAAGGCAGGGAAGTTCCTACGAGCAGTACTTC. Its translation is CASSYRRQGSSYEQYF. This chain links TRBV11-2 with TRBJ2-7; possible D gene TRBD1, 5 bases. The CDR3 runs to 16 residues. Trimming shortened V by 4 bases and J by 1 base, and 17 bases separated the two germline ends. Germline CDR1 reads SGHAT; CDR2 reads FQNNGV.

This clonotype showed up just a few times. CDR3 coding DNA: TGTGCCAGCAGCCAGACTACACTTCGCCTCTCTGGGGCCAACGTCCTGACTTTC. Protein sequence: CASSQTTLRLSGANVLTF. The J gene is TRBJ2-6, the V gene TRBV4-2; TRBD2 is a possible D gene (5 bases). Germline assignment: CDR1 LGHNA and CDR2 YNFKEQ. The V and J ends lost 3 bases and 0 bases respectively, with 15 bases between them. The CDR3 has 18 residues.

The table lists this clonotype with a few counts. The chain is built from TRBV12-3 or TRBV12-4 and TRBJ1-5, with D unclear. This CDR3 spans 14 amino acids. V lost 3 bases, J lost 5 bases, and 11 bases lay in between. CDR3 protein: CASSFIGNHQPQHF. The CDR3 region has the DNA TGTGCCAGCAGTTTTATAGGGAATCATCAGCCCCAGCATTTT.

This clonotype was counted only a few times. This chain links TRBV3-1 with TRBJ1-2; 7 bases agree with TRBD1. Germline CDR1 and CDR2: LGHDT and YNNKEL (reference sequence). V gave up 1 base and J gave up 5 bases; unmatched junction bases: 16. The CDR3 extends over 18 amino acids. The CDR3 nucleotides are TGTGCCAGCAGCCAAGTGGGGTTGGGCGCTGGGACAGTTTATGGCTACACCTTC. Residues: CASSQVGLGAGTVYGYTF.

This chain links TRBV25-1 with TRBJ2-5; D possibly uses TRBD1 or TRBD2 (5 bases each). The length of the CDR3 is 14 residues. Germline CDR1 reads MGHDK; CDR2 reads SYGVNS. V was clipped by 4 bases and J by 0 bases, with 9 bases between them. The CDR3 sequence: CASSGGRNQETQYF. The CDR3 DNA reads TGTGCCAGCAGTGGGGGACGGAACCAAGAGACCCAGTACTTC.

This clonotype has only a few counts. The chain uses TRBV10-3 and TRBJ2-2; tentative D call: TRBD2 (5 bases). Per the germline V gene, CDR1 is ENHRY and CDR2 is SYGVKD. The V end was cut by 4 bases, the J end by 15 bases, with 21 bases between. This CDR3 is built from 14 residues. This chain's CDR3 is CAISALEDLHRVFF. The DNA of the CDR3 is TGTGCCATCAGTGCGCTGGAGGACCTACATAGGGTGTTTTTT.

The J gene is TRBJ2-6, the V gene TRBV2; D could derive from TRBD1 or TRBD2 (6 bases each). Germline CDR1 SNHLY, CDR2 FYNNEI. V lost 5 bases, J lost 8 bases, and 34 bases lay in between. There are 21 residues in the CDR3. The CDR3 DNA reads as TGTGCCAGCAGTCACTCCGGGGGCCAACTCTTGAGCCTCCTTAACTCCAACGTCCTGACTTTC. Amino acid sequence: CASSHSGGQLLSLLNSNVLTF.

The chain links TRBV4-1 to TRBJ2-7, with 8 nucleotides matching TRBD2. This CDR3 comprises 16 residues. Germline loops: CDR1 MGHRA, CDR2 YSYEKL. J lost 0 bases, V lost 4 bases, and 8 bases had no gene match. The CDR3 spells CASSLTITSGSYEQYF. CDR3 nucleotides: TGCGCCAGCAGCCTAACAATTACTAGCGGCTCCTACGAGCAGTACTTC.

The chain couples TRBV7-9 to TRBJ2-7, with a tentative D call TRBD1 (6 bases). This CDR3 is built from 12 residues. Germline-derived CDR1 and CDR2 are SEHNR and FQNEAQ (reference sequence). V was trimmed by 5 bases and J by 6 bases, leaving 11 bases between them. The CDR3 loop is CASSPLGGEQYV. CDR3 DNA: TGTGCCAGCAGCCCCCTAGGGGGCGAGCAGTACGTC.

V and J are TRBV28 and TRBJ2-1; D call uncertain. This CDR3 spans 15 amino acids. V lost 6 bases and J 2 bases, leaving 14 bases between the germline ends. Germline CDR1 MDHEN, CDR2 SYDVKM. The chain's CDR3 is CASSRRRATYNEQFF. CDR3 nucleotides: TGTGCCAGCAGCCGCCGTCGGGCTACCTACAATGAGCAGTTCTTC.

This clonotype appeared a single time. This chain joins TRBV7-9 and TRBJ2-2; no reliable D call. Trimming stripped 6 bases from V and 8 bases from J, with 1 base between. CDR1 and CDR2 (germline): SEHNR, FQNEAQ (reference sequence). This CDR3 comprises 9 residues. For the CDR3, the DNA is TGTGCCAGCAGTGGGGAGCTGTTTTTT. Amino acids: CASSGELFF.

The chain is built from TRBV4-2 and TRBJ1-2, with D unresolved. Germline lookup yields CDR1 LGHNA and CDR2 YNFKEQ. The V end lost 1 base, the J end lost 7 bases, and 13 bases lay between the germline ends. The CDR3 consists of 14 residues. Here the CDR3 reads CASSQGGSWGGYTF. The CDR3 DNA reads as TGTGCCAGCAGCCAAGGAGGCAGCTGGGGTGGCTACACCTTC.

Ten or more counts support this clonotype. The chain has TRBV20-1 and TRBJ1-1; D ambiguous. The CDR3 has 14 amino acids. V lost 2 bases and J 0 bases, leaving 10 bases between the germline ends. Germline values: CDR1 DFQATT, CDR2 SNEGSKA (reference sequence). The CDR3 reads CSARPRTMNTEAFF. The CDR3, as DNA: TGCAGTGCTAGACCTAGGACGATGAACACTGAAGCTTTCTTT.

This clonotype was observed a few times. This rearrangement joins TRBV6-6 to TRBJ2-7; D assignment may be TRBD1 or TRBD2 (5 bases each). Looked up from germline, CDR1 is MNHNY and CDR2 is SVGAGI (reference sequence). The CDR3 covers 13 residues. V shed 6 bases and J shed 4 bases, with 13 bases lying between them. The CDR3 is CASRGRLSYEQYF. In nucleotides, the CDR3 is TGTGCCAGCAGGGGGCGACTATCTTACGAGCAGTACTTC.

As for this clonotype: Given the absence of the conserved phenylalanine or tryptophan at the CDR3 end, a read error is likely. The chain links TRBV4-1 to TRBJ2-3; TRBD2 agrees at 13 bases. Per the germline V gene, CDR1 is MGHRA and CDR2 is YSYEKL. The J segment lost 0 bases and the V segment lost 4 bases, leaving 4 bases of the junction unmatched. CDR3 length: 17 residues. The CDR3 spells CASSRGLAGTSTDTQYL. CDR3 coding DNA: TGCGCCAGCAGCCGGGGACTAGCGGGAACTAGCACAGATACGCAGTATCTT.

This clonotype occurred a few times. The chain couples TRBV11-2 to TRBJ2-5; TRBD2 agrees at 10 bases. From germline, CDR1 is SGHAT and CDR2 FQNNGV. This CDR3 spans 17 amino acids. Losses at the gene ends were 5 bases for V and 5 bases for J; bases not matched to a gene: 14. CDR3 coding DNA: TGTGCCAGCAGCGTAAGCGGGAGGGCCATTTCGGGGGAGACCCAGTACTTC. Its translation is CASSVSGRAISGETQYF.

This clonotype turned up a few times. This chain's CDR3 is CASSYGVFSPLHF. DNA for the CDR3: TGTGCCAGCAGTTACGGGGTTTTCTCACCCCTCCACTTT. The chain joins TRBV6-5 to TRBJ1-6; D gene uncertain. Trimming removed 2 bases from V and 10 bases from J, with 9 bases in between. Per germline, CDR1 MNHEY and CDR2 SVGAGI. This CDR3 has 13 residues.

The chain combines TRBV11-2 with TRBJ2-4; perhaps D is TRBD1 or TRBD2 (5 bases each). V was pared by 1 base and J by 5 bases, with 6 bases between. In germline, CDR1 is SGHAT, CDR2 FQNNGV. The CDR3 covers 13 residues. In DNA form, the CDR3 reads TGTGCCAGCAGCTTAGGAGGGGAAAACATTCAGTACTTC. It encodes CASSLGGENIQYF.